Listed here are 16 T cell receptor beta chains from one sample, sequenced in a study of neurological immune-mediated disorders. One entry per CDR3 protein, called by TCRdb with MiXCR from the 5' RACE reads. This sample has roughly 120,000 distinct CDR3 sequences; roughly 3.2% occur once, and the top ten carry 1.3%. Material for sequencing was PBMCs. These receptors came from a woman aged 30 to 39 with multiple sclerosis.

This clonotype is medium-sized by share. The V gene is TRBV7-9, the J gene TRBJ2-7; D unclear. With 2 bases removed from V and 8 bases from J, the gap between germline ends came to 16 bases. The CDR3 is made up of 14 amino acids. In germline, CDR1 is SEHNR, CDR2 FQNEAQ (reference sequence). CDR3 sequence (DNA): TGTGCCAGCAGCTTACGTCAAGGGCCTACGAAGCAGTACTTC. Amino acid sequence: CASSLRQGPTKQYF.

This clonotype has only a few counts. V gene TRBV6-5 combines with J gene TRBJ2-3; perhaps TRBD1 as D (8 bases). Germline loops: CDR1 MNHEY, CDR2 SVGAGI. The CDR3 is 16 amino acids. V was clipped by 2 bases and J by 0 bases, with 12 bases between them. The CDR3 DNA sequence: TGTGCCAGCAGTTACGGACAGGGAGGGAGCACAGATACGCAGTATTTT. Protein product: CASSYGQGGSTDTQYF.

This clonotype appeared many times. The chain combines TRBV20-1 with TRBJ2-4; unclear D gene. Germline V CDR1 and CDR2: DFQATT, SNEGSKA (reference sequence). V was pared by 6 bases and J by 7 bases, with 16 bases between. This CDR3 has 13 amino acids. The CDR3 spells CSADDPDKNIQYF. In DNA, the CDR3 is TGCAGTGCAGACGATCCAGACAAGAACATTCAGTACTTC.

This clonotype appeared many times. The chain carries TRBV29-1 and TRBJ2-1; D possibly corresponds to TRBD2 (6 bases). The CDR3 length is 17 residues. Trimming pared 1 base from V and 0 bases from J, leaving 16 bases between. Per the germline V gene, CDR1 is SQVTM and CDR2 is ANQGSEA. For the CDR3, the DNA is TGCAGCGTTGAAGTCCTCCGTTACGGGAGCTCCTACAATGAGCAGTTCTTC. Its translation: CSVEVLRYGSSYNEQFF.

In its sample, this clonotype was seen many times. Written as DNA, the CDR3 is TGTGCCAGCAGTTTAGGGTGGCGGGTACTGCCGAGCTACAATGAGCAGTTCTTC. It yields the protein CASSLGWRVLPSYNEQFF. The rearrangement joins TRBV12-3 or TRBV12-4 to TRBJ2-1; the D gene is possibly TRBD2 (5 bases). The CDR3 is 18 residues long. Trimming removed 1 base at V and 3 bases at J, with 19 bases between.

This clonotype occurred many times. The junction does not match germline at one end; this may be a read error. V is TRBV11-3 and J is TRBJ2-3, with a tentative D call TRBD2 (9 bases). Germline CDR1 reads SGHNT; CDR2 reads YENEEA. This CDR3 contains 16 residues. The CDR3 region is CASSLQGGTSRDTQYF. CDR3 sequence (DNA): TGTGCCAGCAGTCTACAGGGGGGGACTAGCAGAGATACGCAGTATTTT.

This clonotype was counted at least ten times. This rearrangement joins TRBV20-1 to TRBJ2-3, with 9 positions matching TRBD2. Germline CDR1 and CDR2: DFQATT and SNEGSKA (reference sequence). The CDR3 length is 13 residues. The CDR3 is CSVGLAGKDTQYF. The CDR3 DNA follows: TGCAGCGTTGGTCTAGCGGGAAAAGATACGCAGTATTTT.

This clonotype was seen repeatedly, ten times or more. V and J are TRBV7-9 and TRBJ1-1; a weak D match, TRBD1 (6 bases). CDR1 is SEHNR and CDR2 is FQNEAQ in the germline V gene (reference sequence). The CDR3 has 16 amino acids. Trimming took 0 bases from V and 11 from J, leaving 22 bases between them. The CDR3 DNA reads as TGTGCCAGCAGCTTAGCGCGGGCCCGGACAGTCATAACGGCTTTCTTT. Its protein is CASSLARARTVITAFF.

With respect to this clonotype: A read error may explain this, as a much larger clone is one base away. The chain couples TRBV5-1 to TRBJ1-3; tentative D call: TRBD1 (5 bases). Per germline, CDR1 SGHRS and CDR2 YFSETQ. The CDR3 has 13 amino acids. The CDR3 nucleotides read TGCGCCAGCAGCTTCGGACAAGGAAAAACCATATATTTT. Translating gives CASSFGQGKTIYF.

This clonotype was counted at least ten times. This chain connects TRBV12-3 or TRBV12-4 to TRBJ2-6; D not certain. V lost 6 bases, J lost 6 bases, and 9 bases lay in between. This CDR3 is 13 amino acids long. In nucleotides, the CDR3 is TGTGCCAGCAGCCTGTATGAGGCCAACGTCCTGACTTTC. This translates into CASSLYEANVLTF.

This clonotype was detected ten times or more. The V gene is TRBV5-1, the J gene TRBJ2-3; D might be TRBD2 (6 bases). Per the germline V gene, CDR1 is SGHRS and CDR2 is YFSETQ. This CDR3 region has 15 residues. Trimming stripped 4 bases from V and 4 bases from J, with 16 bases between. The CDR3 region has the DNA TGCGCCAGCAGCCCCTCGGGGCGGGACCCAGATACGCAGTATTTT. This codes for CASSPSGRDPDTQYF.

The chain links TRBV9 to TRBJ2-1; 7 nucleotides match TRBD2. J was trimmed by 1 base and V by 3 bases; bases with no gene match: 4. The CDR3 is 15 amino acids. Germline CDR1 and CDR2: SGDLS and YYNGEE. For the CDR3, the DNA is TGTGCCAGCAGCGGCGGGAGCGGTTCCTACAATGAGCAGTTCTTC. This gives the protein CASSGGSGSYNEQFF.

This clonotype was counted at least ten times. This chain links TRBV6-2 or TRBV6-3 with TRBJ1-1, with 9 bases lining up with TRBD1. V lost 6 bases to trimming and J lost 6 bases; unmatched junction nucleotides: 11. The CDR3 is 15 amino acids. The germline gives CDR1 MNHEY, CDR2 SVGEGT. The CDR3 DNA is TGTGCCAGCAGGGACGGCGGACAGGGGAGGGCTGAAGCTTTCTTT. It yields the protein CASRDGGQGRAEAFF.

This clonotype was picked up many times. The V and J genes are TRBV12-3 or TRBV12-4 and TRBJ2-7, with D perhaps matching TRBD2 (5 bases). The CDR3 consists of 12 residues. V was cut by 5 bases and J by 6 bases, with 11 bases left in between. The CDR3 region is CASSLRGSEQYF. The CDR3 nucleotides read TGTGCCAGCAGTCTACGGGGTTCCGAGCAGTACTTC.

This clonotype has a count of ten or more. The rearrangement links TRBV6-6 to TRBJ2-4, with D possibly matching TRBD2 (6 bases). Trimming took off 5 bases at V and 2 bases at J, with 19 bases between the two ends. CDR1 is MNHNY, CDR2 SVGAGI, per germline (reference sequence). The CDR3 totals 17 residues. CDR3 sequence (DNA): TGTGCCAGCAGTCCGCGGGACTTTTTACGCCCCAAAAACATTCAGTACTTC. Residues: CASSPRDFLRPKNIQYF.

In its sample, this clonotype was seen many times. The chain combines TRBV20-1 with TRBJ2-5; D gene unclear. The V end lost 1 base, the J end lost 5 bases, and 8 bases lay between the germline ends. Per the germline V gene, CDR1 is DFQATT and CDR2 is SNEGSKA (reference sequence). CDR3 size: 12 residues. The DNA for the CDR3 is TGCAGTGCTAGAGCGCAGGATGAGACCCAGTACTTC. Encoded protein: CSARAQDETQYF.